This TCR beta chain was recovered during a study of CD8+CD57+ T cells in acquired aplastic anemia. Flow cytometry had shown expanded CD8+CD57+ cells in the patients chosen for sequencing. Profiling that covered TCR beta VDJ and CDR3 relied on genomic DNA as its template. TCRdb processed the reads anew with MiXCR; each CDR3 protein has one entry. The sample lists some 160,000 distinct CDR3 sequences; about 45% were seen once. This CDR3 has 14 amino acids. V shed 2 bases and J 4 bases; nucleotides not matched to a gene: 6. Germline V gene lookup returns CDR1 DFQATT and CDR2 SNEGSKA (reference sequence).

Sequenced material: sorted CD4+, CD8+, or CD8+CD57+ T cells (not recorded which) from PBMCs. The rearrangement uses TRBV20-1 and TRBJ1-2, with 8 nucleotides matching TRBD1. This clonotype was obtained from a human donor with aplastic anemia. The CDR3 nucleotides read TGCAGTGCTAGACAGGGGGCCTCCCTCTATGGCTACACCTTC. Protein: CSARQGASLYGYTF.